This passage covers 31 T cell receptor beta chains from one sample sequenced in a study of blood T cell repertoires in COVID-19. Repertoires were generated with immunoSEQ multiplex PCR, while TCRdb's copy carries only in-frame clones and drops some. The data hold 270,000 or so clones, with around nine tenths observed a single time. The sample was peripheral blood. The source of these receptors is a man aged 40-55 years with active or convalescent COVID-19.

This chain connects TRBV6-6 to TRBJ1-1, with a weak D call TRBD1 (5 bases). Germline lookup yields CDR1 MNHNY and CDR2 SVGAGI (reference sequence). Deletions cut 1 base from V and 4 bases from J, with 13 bases between. The length of the CDR3 is 15 residues. The DNA of the CDR3 is TGTGCCAGCAGTTACTGGAGGGCAGGGTTCACTGAAGCTTTCTTT. Encoded protein: CASSYWRAGFTEAFF.

CDR3 region: CASSFDREGYGYTF. CDR3 sequence (DNA): TGTGCCAGCAGTTTCGACAGGGAAGGCTATGGCTACACCTTC. The genes are TRBV27 and TRBJ1-2; 7 positions match TRBD1. This CDR3 is 14 amino acids long. V gave up 3 bases and J gave up 4 bases; unmatched junction bases: 5. The germline V gene has CDR1 MNHEY and CDR2 SMNVEV (reference sequence).

A few counts support this clone. This sequence joins TRBV24-1 and TRBJ2-5; D might be TRBD2 (5 bases). V was clipped by 0 bases and J by 3 bases, with 10 bases between them. In germline, CDR1 is KGHDR, CDR2 SFDVKD. The CDR3 is 15 amino acids. The CDR3 reads CATSDLSVGEETQYF. CDR3 nucleotide sequence: TGTGCCACCAGTGATTTGTCGGTCGGGGAAGAGACCCAGTACTTC.

The CDR3 is CASSRTVYQPQHF. The DNA of the CDR3 is TGCGCCAGCAGCCGGACAGTCTATCAGCCCCAGCATTTT. The chain uses TRBV4-1 and TRBJ1-5; weak D call: TRBD1 (6 bases). The V end lost 4 bases, the J end lost 5 bases, and 9 bases lay between the germline ends. Germline V gene sequence: CDR1 MGHRA, CDR2 YSYEKL. CDR3 length: 13 amino acids.

The table lists this clone with a few counts. This chain joins TRBV12-3 or TRBV12-4 and TRBJ2-7; D uncertain. This CDR3 comprises 13 residues. Between the trimmed V and J ends, which lost 3 bases and 5 bases, there was a span of 11 bases. The CDR3 reads CASSFKTGDEQYF. CDR3 bases: TGTGCCAGCAGTTTTAAGACGGGTGACGAGCAGTACTTC.

The chain links TRBV27 to TRBJ2-7, with D maybe TRBD2 (5 bases). Looked up from germline, CDR1 is MNHEY and CDR2 is SMNVEV (reference sequence). The V and J ends lost 1 base and 6 bases respectively, with 10 bases between them. This CDR3 has 13 amino acids. The CDR3 bases are TGTGCCAGCAGTTTATTCGAGGGTGGCGAGCAGTACTTC. Its translation is CASSLFEGGEQYF.

The chain combines TRBV19 with TRBJ2-1, with D tentatively TRBD1 (6 bases). The CDR3 consists of 15 residues. V was shortened by 3 bases and J by 3 bases, with 12 bases between the two germline ends. Germline CDR1 reads LNHDA; CDR2 reads SQIVND (reference sequence). CDR3 in amino acids: CASSIGQLGYNEQFF. The DNA for the CDR3 is TGTGCCAGTAGTATCGGACAGTTGGGCTACAATGAGCAGTTCTTC.

V gene TRBV10-3 combines with J gene TRBJ1-1; 9 bases match TRBD1. Germline lookup yields CDR1 ENHRY and CDR2 SYGVKD. Trimming at V came to 6 bases and at J to 3 bases, leaving 8 bases not matched to a gene. This CDR3 is built from 15 residues. CDR3 DNA sequence: TGTGCCATCAGGGGACCGGGACAGGGAGACACTGAAGCTTTCTTT. Its protein is CAIRGPGQGDTEAFF.

The genes are TRBV19 and TRBJ1-3; D is undetermined. CDR1 LNHDA and CDR2 SQIVND come from the germline V gene (reference sequence). V lost 8 bases to trimming and J lost 0 bases, with 5 bases between them. This CDR3 region has 12 residues. The chain's CDR3 is CASRSSGNTIYF. The CDR3 DNA sequence: TGTGCCAGTCGGAGCTCTGGAAACACCATATATTTT.

The chain has TRBV18 and TRBJ1-5, with D possibly TRBD1 on 6 matching bases. The V and J ends lost 4 bases and 6 bases respectively, with 22 bases between them. The CDR3 totals 17 residues. Per germline, CDR1 KGHSH and CDR2 LQKENI. DNA of the CDR3: TGTGCCAGCTCACTAGGTGGGGGGGCTCAAGGAAGTCAGCCCCAGCATTTT. Its protein product is CASSLGGGAQGSQPQHF.

The chain uses TRBV29-1 and TRBJ2-4, with 10 bases that match TRBD1. The CDR3 is 14 amino acids. Germline CDR1 reads SQVTM; CDR2 reads ANQGSEA. Trimming removed 7 bases from V and 7 bases from J; junction bases left unmatched: 10. The CDR3 region is CSAVRQGARNIQYF. The DNA for the CDR3 is TGCAGCGCAGTGCGACAGGGGGCGAGGAACATTCAGTACTTC. The full variable domain, with the rest looked up from reference TRBV29-1 and TRBJ2-4, is SAVISQKPSRDICQRGTSLTIQCQVDSQVTMMFWYRQQPGQSLTLIATANQGSEATYESGFVIDKFPISRPNLTFSTLTVSNMSPEDSSIYLCSAVRQGARNIQYFGAGTRLSVL.

CDR3 DNA sequence: TGTGCCAGTAGTATTTCCAGGGAGGGATCCGAGCAGTACTTC. This gives the protein CASSISREGSEQYF. The chain couples TRBV19 to TRBJ2-7; 7 bases are shared with TRBD2. CDR1 is LNHDA and CDR2 is SQIVND in the germline V gene (reference sequence). This CDR3 spans 14 amino acids. After removal of 3 bases from V and 6 bases from J, the junction contained 8 bases not matched to a gene.

This clone was picked up one time. This rearrangement joins TRBV9 to TRBJ2-7, with 10 bases fitting TRBD2. Trimming cost V 4 bases and J 4 bases; bases outside gene matches: 8. Germline assignment: CDR1 SGDLS and CDR2 YYNGEE. CDR3 length equals 15 residues. CDR3 nucleotide sequence: TGTGCCAGCAGCCCAAGCATAGCGGGGGGATACGAGCAGTACTTC. This gives the protein CASSPSIAGGYEQYF.

This clone was observed a few times. The chain joins TRBV10-1 to TRBJ2-2, with TRBD2 matching over 8 bases. The CDR3 spans 18 residues. Looked up from germline, CDR1 is WNHNN and CDR2 is SYGVQD (reference sequence). V lost 4 bases to trimming and J lost 7 bases; unmatched junction nucleotides: 17. CDR3 sequence: CASSVSSGGGPSDGELFF. CDR3 in DNA: TGCGCCAGCAGTGTATCCAGCGGGGGAGGGCCCTCGGACGGGGAGCTGTTTTTT.

In this sample, this clone turned up a few times. This chain uses TRBV19 with TRBJ1-5, with D maybe TRBD1 (6 bases). Per the germline V gene, CDR1 is LNHDA and CDR2 is SQIVND (reference sequence). Trimming shortened V by 9 bases and J by 6 bases, and 12 bases separated the two germline ends. The CDR3 totals 12 residues. As DNA, the CDR3 is TGTGCCAGCGAGGGGGTAACTCAGCCCCAGCATTTT. It translates to CASEGVTQPQHF.

This chain uses TRBV3-1 (or the pseudogene TRBV3-2) with TRBJ1-6, with D possibly being TRBD1 (6 bases). Between the trimmed V and J ends, which lost 0 bases and 9 bases, there was a span of 9 bases. The CDR3 is 14 residues long. From germline, CDR1 is LGHDT and CDR2 YNNKEL (reference sequence). The CDR3 DNA is TGTGCCAGCAGCCAAGAGGGACAACTTTCACCCCTCCACTTT. Translation gives CASSQEGQLSPLHF.

V is TRBV6-5 and J is TRBJ1-4; D is perhaps TRBD1 (5 bases). Trimming removed 8 bases from V and 5 bases from J, with 9 bases in between. This CDR3 is 12 amino acids long. Germline CDR1 is MNHEY and CDR2 is SVGAGI. CDR3: CASRQGNEKLFF. The CDR3 nucleotides are TGTGCCAGCCGGCAGGGCAATGAAAAACTGTTTTTT.

This clone was seen a single time. This chain joins TRBV18 and TRBJ1-2; no clear D gene. The CDR3 extends over 13 amino acids. V was pared by 6 bases and J by 4 bases, with 12 bases between. The germline gives CDR1 KGHSH, CDR2 LQKENI. The DNA of the CDR3 is TGTGCCAGCTCCCTCGGGGATGGCTATGGCTACACCTTC. Translated: CASSLGDGYGYTF.

The chain employs TRBV5-8 and TRBJ2-7; TRBD2 agrees at 11 bases. Germline CDR1 SGHTS, CDR2 YDEGEE. V lost 6 bases, J lost 3 bases, and 5 bases stayed unmatched. This CDR3 spans 14 amino acids. As DNA, the CDR3 is TGTGCCAGCAACCTGGGACTAGCGGTCTACGAGCAGTACTTC. Its protein is CASNLGLAVYEQYF.

The chain has TRBV5-1 and TRBJ1-1; 7 bases match TRBD1. The CDR3 consists of 13 residues. From germline, CDR1 is SGHRS and CDR2 YFSETQ. Trimming took 8 bases from V and 4 from J; bases not matched to a gene: 8. Written as DNA, the CDR3 is TGCGCCAGTAGACAGGGTCGGAGCACTGAAGCTTTCTTT. This gives the protein CASRQGRSTEAFF.

V gene TRBV5-1 combines with J gene TRBJ2-5; 8 positions agree with TRBD1. The CDR3 length is 15 residues. Trimming at V came to 4 bases and at J to 4 bases, leaving 9 bases not matched to a gene. CDR1 is SGHRS and CDR2 is YFSETQ in the germline V gene. The CDR3, as DNA: TGCGCCAGCAGCCCAGGAGACAGGGGTTCAGAGACCCAGTACTTC. Its protein product is CASSPGDRGSETQYF.

The rearrangement links TRBV5-4 to TRBJ2-7; 12 bases fit TRBD2. CDR3 size: 16 residues. Germline trimming cut 3 bases from V and 2 bases from J; bases unmatched to any gene: 6. Per the germline V gene, CDR1 is SGHNT and CDR2 is YYREEE (reference sequence). The CDR3 DNA reads as TGTGCCAGCAGCTCCCCCCTAGCGGGGGGGCCCTACGAGCAGTACTTC. It is translated as CASSSPLAGGPYEQYF.

V usage is TRBV6-5 and J usage is TRBJ2-1; 7 nucleotides align to TRBD1. The CDR3 length is 14 residues. J was trimmed by 5 bases and V by 7 bases; bases with no gene match: 8. Germline V gene lookup returns CDR1 MNHEY and CDR2 SVGAGI. CDR3: CASTSTGVNNEQFF. DNA of the CDR3: TGTGCCAGCACCAGTACAGGGGTCAACAATGAGCAGTTCTTC.

This chain links TRBV19 with TRBJ1-4, with TRBD1 identical over 9 bases. The trim removed 7 bases at V and 7 bases at J, leaving 7 bases unmatched. The CDR3 consists of 14 residues. Germline V lookup: CDR1 LNHDA, CDR2 SQIVND (reference sequence). The CDR3 DNA follows: TGTGCCAGTAAAGCGGGGACAGGGCGTGAAAAACTGTTTTTT. Its protein product is CASKAGTGREKLFF.

The chain is built from TRBV13 and TRBJ2-1; D ambiguous. CDR1 and CDR2 from the germline V gene are PRHDT and FYEKMQ (reference sequence). V was cut by 3 bases and J by 7 bases, with 4 bases left in between. CDR3 length equals 11 residues. CDR3 nucleotide sequence: TGTGCCAGCAGCTTGGAGAATGAGCAGTTCTTC. Translating it yields CASSLENEQFF.

V gene TRBV12-3 or TRBV12-4 combines with J gene TRBJ2-2; weak D call: TRBD2 (6 bases). Trimming removed 5 bases from V and 6 bases from J, with 10 bases in between. The CDR3 consists of 13 residues. In nucleotides, the CDR3 is TGTGCCAGCAGTCGGGGGACGGCCGGGGAGCTGTTTTTT. It translates to CASSRGTAGELFF.

The sample holds a few counts of this clone. The chain recombines TRBV29-1 with TRBJ1-1, with TRBD1 identical over 8 bases. With V trimmed by 4 bases and J by 7 bases, 8 bases remained unmatched. The germline V gene has CDR1 SQVTM and CDR2 ANQGSEA. The length of the CDR3 is 13 residues. CDR3 nucleotides: TGCAGCGTTGTCCCACAGGGGGGCGGTGAAGCTTTCTTT. Translation gives CSVVPQGGGEAFF.

The V call is TRBV30, the J call TRBJ2-7; tentative D call: TRBD1 (5 bases). The ends were cut back, 0 bases at V and 0 bases at J, with 12 bases in the middle. In germline, CDR1 is GTSNPN, CDR2 SVGIG (reference sequence). The CDR3 runs to 15 residues. CDR3 sequence (DNA): TGTGCCTGGAGTGTACGACAGATTATCTCCTACGAGCAGTACTTC. Protein product: CAWSVRQIISYEQYF. The full variable domain, its missing parts supplied by reference TRBV30 and TRBJ2-7, is SQTIHQWPATLVQPVGSPLSLECTVEGTSNPNLYWYRQAAGRGLQLLFYSVGIGQISSEVPQNLSASRPQDRQFILSSKKLLLSDSGFYLCAWSVRQIISYEQYFGPGTRLTVT.

This chain uses TRBV12-3 or TRBV12-4 with TRBJ2-2, with D unclear. Trimming removed 6 bases at V and 7 bases at J, with 12 bases between. The CDR3 sequence is 13 residues long. The CDR3 region is CASSPEHNGELFF. CDR3 bases: TGTGCCAGCAGCCCCGAACATAACGGGGAGCTGTTTTTT.

This chain connects TRBV18 to TRBJ1-4, with D unresolved. Germline CDR1 is KGHSH and CDR2 is LQKENI. This CDR3 has 15 amino acids. V gave up 3 bases and J gave up 7 bases, with 15 bases separating them. DNA of the CDR3: TGTGCCAGCTCACCGTCTGAGGGATGGGGTGAAAAACTGTTTTTT. Protein: CASSPSEGWGEKLFF.

The chain carries TRBV11-2 and TRBJ2-2, with TRBD2 identical over 9 bases. The CDR3 has 15 amino acids. Trimming took 4 bases from V and 6 from J; bases not matched to a gene: 6. Germline V CDR1 and CDR2: SGHAT, FQNNGV. The CDR3 protein is CASSSVAGAAGELFF. DNA of the CDR3: TGTGCCAGCAGCTCCGTAGCGGGAGCGGCCGGGGAGCTGTTTTTT.